This is a list of T cell receptor beta chains from one sample in a study of blood T cell repertoires in COVID-19. Clones were sequenced by immunoSEQ multiplex PCR, and TCRdb holds only the in-frame ones, with some missing. Here the sample spans over 140,000 clones, 60% to 80% being singletons. The specimen sequenced was peripheral blood. Receptor source: a woman in her fifties or sixties with active or convalescent COVID-19. Each CDR3 is given with its conserved first and last residue. The order of the fields is CDR3 protein, J gene, V gene.

CDR3aa: CASSGASTGVYGYTF
j_gene: TRBJ1-2
v_gene: TRBV27

CDR3aa: CAWSVGTGDSPLHF
j_gene: TRBJ1-6
v_gene: TRBV30

CDR3aa: CASSLIGQGVPNEKLFF
j_gene: TRBJ1-4
v_gene: TRBV11-2

CDR3aa: CARSSTGGCNQPQHF
j_gene: TRBJ1-5
v_gene: TRBV5-3

CDR3aa: CASNFLAGGTDTQYF
j_gene: TRBJ2-3
v_gene: TRBV5-1

CDR3aa: CASSRRGGYEQYF
j_gene: TRBJ2-7
v_gene: TRBV27

CDR3aa: CAMGPGGFYGYTF
j_gene: TRBJ1-2
v_gene: TRBV30

CDR3aa: CASSSSSGGDNEQFF
j_gene: TRBJ2-1
v_gene: TRBV5-1

CDR3aa: CASASRGQGYEQYF
j_gene: TRBJ2-7
v_gene: TRBV13

CDR3aa: CASSLLRTGSYNEQFF
j_gene: TRBJ2-1
v_gene: TRBV28

CDR3aa: CASSPDSYSPLHF
j_gene: TRBJ1-6
v_gene: TRBV7-2

CDR3aa: CASSQGGDYYNEQFF
j_gene: TRBJ2-1
v_gene: TRBV4-3

CDR3aa: CSVQTTNQPQHF
j_gene: TRBJ1-5
v_gene: TRBV29-1

CDR3aa: CASSTPGSSSTDTQYF
j_gene: TRBJ2-3
v_gene: TRBV28

CDR3aa: CASSWGGTGDYNEQFF
j_gene: TRBJ2-1
v_gene: TRBV7-9

CDR3aa: CASSPGAGLSSGNTIYF
j_gene: TRBJ1-3
v_gene: TRBV18

CDR3aa: CASSEGTSGNGYEQYF
j_gene: TRBJ2-7
v_gene: TRBV6-1

CDR3aa: CASSLRFGQGYNEQFF
j_gene: TRBJ2-1
v_gene: TRBV28

CDR3aa: CASSERTRGYTF
j_gene: TRBJ1-2
v_gene: TRBV2

CDR3aa: CASTSTGNQETQYF
j_gene: TRBJ2-5
v_gene: TRBV2

CDR3aa: CAWQVNYGYTF
j_gene: TRBJ1-2
v_gene: TRBV30

CDR3aa: CASSRTGDGYTF
j_gene: TRBJ1-2
v_gene: TRBV2

CDR3aa: CASSQAGYEQYF
j_gene: TRBJ2-7
v_gene: TRBV7-6

CDR3aa: CASSYSGQSRGYTF
j_gene: TRBJ1-2
v_gene: TRBV6-5

CDR3aa: CASISDNEQFF
j_gene: TRBJ2-1
v_gene: TRBV28

CDR3aa: CASSSDGLAGASGTQYF
j_gene: TRBJ2-3
v_gene: TRBV5-1

CDR3aa: CASSLSTSVSQETQYF
j_gene: TRBJ2-5
v_gene: TRBV5-6

CDR3aa: CASSYYLAGGPSEQFF
j_gene: TRBJ2-1
v_gene: TRBV6-2/TRBV6-3

CDR3aa: CASSLVSPTGGNGYTF
j_gene: TRBJ1-2
v_gene: TRBV7-2

CDR3aa: CASSSEDRIYGYTF
j_gene: TRBJ1-2
v_gene: TRBV5-6

CDR3aa: CSVGTSRDYPYEQYF
j_gene: TRBJ2-7
v_gene: TRBV29-1

CDR3aa: CASSVGSGGFSSYNEQFF
j_gene: TRBJ2-1
v_gene: TRBV9

CDR3aa: CASRQFTGTGGNGYTF
j_gene: TRBJ1-2
v_gene: TRBV28

CDR3aa: CASRQATAGGYTF
j_gene: TRBJ1-2
v_gene: TRBV2

CDR3aa: CASSRGDELSPLHF
j_gene: TRBJ1-6
v_gene: TRBV28

CDR3aa: CASTLLYRAANEKLFF
j_gene: TRBJ1-4
v_gene: TRBV2

CDR3aa: CASSPKGGRAEKLFF
j_gene: TRBJ1-4
v_gene: TRBV7-9

CDR3aa: CSGGTSGSFEQYF
j_gene: TRBJ2-7
v_gene: TRBV29-1

CDR3aa: CAWKVTGGGYGYTF
j_gene: TRBJ1-2
v_gene: TRBV30

CDR3aa: CASSRTGVNTEAFF
j_gene: TRBJ1-1
v_gene: TRBV11-2

CDR3aa: CASSYDAARETQYF
j_gene: TRBJ2-5
v_gene: TRBV6-2/TRBV6-3

CDR3aa: CASSPSGQVNYGYTF
j_gene: TRBJ1-2
v_gene: TRBV11-2

CDR3aa: CASSLGGPATETQYF
j_gene: TRBJ2-5
v_gene: TRBV7-2

CDR3aa: CASKIAGYSYNEQFF
j_gene: TRBJ2-1
v_gene: TRBV5-1

CDR3aa: CASSQTVNANYGYTF
j_gene: TRBJ1-2
v_gene: TRBV3-1/TRBV3-2

CDR3aa: CASSRERDYAEAFF
j_gene: TRBJ1-1
v_gene: TRBV11-2

CDR3aa: CASGRGQNEQYF
j_gene: TRBJ2-7
v_gene: TRBV3-1/TRBV3-2

CDR3aa: CAWRRGENSPLHF
j_gene: TRBJ1-6
v_gene: TRBV30

CDR3aa: CASSSGGVTGELFF
j_gene: TRBJ2-2
v_gene: TRBV28

CDR3aa: CASSGLRLGGGAGELFF
j_gene: TRBJ2-2
v_gene: TRBV11-3

CDR3aa: CASSGDADYGYTF
j_gene: TRBJ1-2
v_gene: TRBV2

CDR3aa: CASTVWVGAYEQYF
j_gene: TRBJ2-7
v_gene: TRBV10-1

CDR3aa: CAWSVRGANGWGETQYF
j_gene: TRBJ2-5
v_gene: TRBV30